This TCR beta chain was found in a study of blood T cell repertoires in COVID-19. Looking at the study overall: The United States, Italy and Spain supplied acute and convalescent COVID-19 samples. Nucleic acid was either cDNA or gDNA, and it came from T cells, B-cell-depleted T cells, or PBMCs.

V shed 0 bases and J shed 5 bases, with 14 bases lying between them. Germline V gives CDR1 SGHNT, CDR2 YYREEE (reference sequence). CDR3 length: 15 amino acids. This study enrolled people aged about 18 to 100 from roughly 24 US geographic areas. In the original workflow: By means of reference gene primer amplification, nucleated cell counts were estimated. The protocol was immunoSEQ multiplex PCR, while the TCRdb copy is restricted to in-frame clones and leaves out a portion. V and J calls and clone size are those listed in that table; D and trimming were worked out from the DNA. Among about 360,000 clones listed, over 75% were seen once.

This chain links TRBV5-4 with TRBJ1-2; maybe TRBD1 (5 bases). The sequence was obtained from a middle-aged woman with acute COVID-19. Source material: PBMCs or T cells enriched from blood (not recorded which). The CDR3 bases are TGTGCCAGCAGCTTGGTAGGGGCAGGGTCGTATGGCTACACCTTC. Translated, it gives CASSLVGAGSYGYTF.